This T cell receptor beta chain derives from a study of cytomegalovirus exposure and HLA in healthy donors. Turning to the study itself: The study's early data release held around 85 million unique TCRs from HLA-typed donors.

The PCR employed 60 Vbeta primers together with 13 Jbeta primers. Clones were read by immunoSEQ multiplex PCR, and TCRdb kept only the in-frame ones, dropping some. The data contain 150,000 to 200,000 clones, more than 80% of them singletons. V dropped 5 bases and J dropped 3; count of bases not matched to a gene: 6. CDR1 MNHEY and CDR2 SVGAGI come from the germline V gene. The length of the CDR3 is 14 residues. Notes on this clone: Its antigen is as yet unknown.

Study-level findings and limits: Association of a missense DCLRE1C variant with TCR beta V- and J-gene trimming was reported in a later analysis. It has been reported that TCR beta sequences accurately predicted the HLA-A and HLA-B alleles of most subjects.

V usage is TRBV6-5 and J usage is TRBJ2-7; TRBD1 matches at 8 bases. Sequencing input: PBMCs. The sequence was collected from a man aged 18 to 35 in good health and CMV-seronegative. The CDR3 region is CASSVAGTGYEQYF. The CDR3 DNA is TGTGCCAGCAGTGTTGCCGGGACAGGCTACGAGCAGTACTTC.